The 32 T cell receptor beta chains presented below share a single source sample, sequenced in a study of T cell responses to AZD1222 COVID-19 vaccine. Libraries were prepared by immunoSEQ multiplex PCR; TCRdb keeps only in-frame clonotypes and omits some of them. The sample lists some 170,000 clones, just over 90% occurring once. Sequenced here: peripheral blood, sampled on day 0 of AZD1222 vaccination. These receptors were taken from an adult in good health.

This clone has a handful of counts. The gene calls are TRBV6-1 and TRBJ1-2; no reliable D call. V lost 3 bases and J lost 4, with 12 bases in between. Germline V lookup: CDR1 MNHNS, CDR2 SASEGT. The length of the CDR3 is 14 residues. DNA for the CDR3: TGTGCCAGCAGTGAGAGCGGGGAAGGCTATGGCTACACCTTC. This gives the protein CASSESGEGYGYTF.

J is TRBJ1-2 and V is TRBV5-4; 8 positions agree with TRBD1. V lost 4 bases, J lost 4 bases, and 6 bases stayed unmatched. The germline gives CDR1 SGHNT, CDR2 YYREEE (reference sequence). The CDR3 extends over 14 amino acids. CDR3 region: CASSQDRVLYGYTF. As DNA, the CDR3 is TGTGCCAGCAGCCAGGACAGGGTCCTCTATGGCTACACCTTC.

The CDR3 region is CASSPLTGNYNEQFF. The DNA of the CDR3 is TGTGCCAGCAGCCCATTAACCGGGAACTACAATGAGCAGTTCTTC. The chain recombines TRBV11-2 with TRBJ2-1, with D perhaps TRBD2 (5 bases). Trimming cost V 5 bases and J 3 bases, with 14 bases left between them. From germline, CDR1 is SGHAT and CDR2 FQNNGV. This CDR3 has 15 amino acids.

The chain couples TRBV12-5 to TRBJ1-1; no clear D gene. Germline V CDR1 and CDR2: LGHNT, FRNRAP. CDR3 length equals 13 residues. Trimming pared 6 bases from V and 2 bases from J, leaving 10 bases between. The CDR3 DNA sequence: TGTGCTAGTGGGCTAGAGGTTAACACTGAAGCTTTCTTT. Encoded protein: CASGLEVNTEAFF.

The V gene is TRBV27, the J gene TRBJ1-5, with unresolved D. The germline V and J ends were trimmed by 5 bases and 0 bases, with 14 bases remaining between them. The CDR3 extends over 16 amino acids. Per germline, CDR1 MNHEY and CDR2 SMNVEV (reference sequence). CDR3 DNA sequence: TGTGCCAGCAGTCGGAGCAGACCTGATAGCAATCAGCCCCAGCATTTT. This translates into CASSRSRPDSNQPQHF.

This clone was counted once. The chain employs TRBV28 and TRBJ2-1, with D possibly being TRBD1 or TRBD2 (6 bases each). This CDR3 has 12 amino acids. V was shortened by 8 bases and J by 8 bases, with 13 bases between the two germline ends. The germline gives CDR1 MDHEN, CDR2 SYDVKM. CDR3 sequence (DNA): TGTGCCAGCCGAACTCGGGGGCATGAGCAGTTCTTC. It is translated as CASRTRGHEQFF.

This chain links TRBV11-2 with TRBJ1-2, with TRBD1 identical over 7 bases. In germline, CDR1 is SGHAT, CDR2 FQNNGV. Losses at the gene ends were 1 base for V and 2 bases for J; bases not matched to a gene: 7. CDR3 size: 16 residues. DNA for the CDR3: TGTGCCAGCAGCTTAGTGGGGACAGAGGTAAACTATGGCTACACCTTC. Translating it yields CASSLVGTEVNYGYTF.

The chain links TRBV19 to TRBJ2-1, with D perhaps matching TRBD2 (5 bases). CDR3 length: 14 residues. Trimming left V 4 bases short and J 9 bases short, with 16 bases between. Germline lookup yields CDR1 LNHDA and CDR2 SQIVND (reference sequence). As DNA, the CDR3 is TGTGCCAGTAGTACGCGGGCCCTCCCCGGTGAGCAGTTCTTC. Its translation: CASSTRALPGEQFF.

This sequence joins TRBV2 and TRBJ2-1, with 9 bases lining up with TRBD2. V dropped 7 bases and J dropped 8; count of bases not matched to a gene: 9. CDR3 length: 14 residues. Germline CDR1 SNHLY, CDR2 FYNNEI. The CDR3 sequence is CASTNVAGGDEQFF. The CDR3 coding sequence is TGTGCCAGCACCAACGTGGCGGGAGGGGATGAGCAGTTCTTC.

The chain couples TRBV19 to TRBJ1-2; the D is unclear. Germline V gene data show CDR1 as LNHDA and CDR2 as SQIVND (reference sequence). Trimming pared 3 bases from V and 8 bases from J, leaving 19 bases between. CDR3 size: 15 residues. In DNA, the CDR3 is TGTGCCAGTAGTATCGTGGGAGCCCTTGGGTCCGGCTACACCTTC. It yields the protein CASSIVGALGSGYTF.

This clone has only one observation. The CDR3 sequence: CASSLLAGQTQYF. The CDR3 region has the DNA TGTGCCAGCAGCTTACTAGCGGGACAGACCCAGTACTTC. The rearrangement joins TRBV7-9 to TRBJ2-5; 9 nucleotides match TRBD2. The V gene end was trimmed by 2 bases and the J gene end by 6 bases; junction bases not matched to a gene: 1. The germline gives CDR1 SEHNR, CDR2 FQNEAQ (reference sequence). There are 13 residues in the CDR3.

V gene TRBV6-1 combines with J gene TRBJ1-5, with D unclear. This CDR3 spans 16 amino acids. CDR1 and CDR2 from the germline V gene are MNHNS and SASEGT. V was pared by 1 base and J by 7 bases, with 17 bases between. Here the CDR3 reads CASSEVGFGSRQPQHF. CDR3 nucleotides: TGTGCCAGCAGTGAAGTTGGTTTCGGGTCTCGCCAGCCCCAGCATTTT.

The chain carries TRBV6-5 and TRBJ2-7, with D tentatively TRBD2 (6 bases). Germline-derived CDR1 and CDR2 are MNHEY and SVGAGI. The CDR3 extends over 15 amino acids. The V end lost 2 bases, the J end lost 2 bases, and 13 bases lay between the germline ends. In nucleotides, the CDR3 is TGTGCCAGCAGTTACGGAGTCGGGGAGGCCTACGAGCAGTACTTC. Translation gives CASSYGVGEAYEQYF.

The V call is TRBV3-1 (or the pseudogene TRBV3-2), the J call TRBJ1-3; D unresolved. The CDR3 is made up of 17 amino acids. Trimming took off 1 base at V and 1 base at J, with 14 bases between the two ends. Germline loops: CDR1 LGHDT, CDR2 YNNKEL (reference sequence). The chain's CDR3 is CASSQGGQVFSGNTIYF. The CDR3 bases are TGTGCCAGCAGCCAAGGTGGCCAAGTGTTTTCTGGAAACACCATATATTTT.

The rearrangement uses TRBV5-5 and TRBJ1-5, with a weak D call TRBD1 (5 bases). The CDR3 runs 16 residues. V lost 2 bases to trimming and J lost 1 base, with 13 bases between them. CDR1 and CDR2 from the germline V gene are SGHKS and YYEKEE (reference sequence). The CDR3 loop reads CASSFAPRQSNQPQHF. In DNA, the CDR3 is TGTGCCAGCAGCTTCGCCCCACGACAGAGCAATCAGCCCCAGCATTTT.

The rearrangement links TRBV7-9 to TRBJ2-1, with TRBD1 as a possible D gene (6 bases). CDR1 and CDR2 (germline): SEHNR, FQNEAQ (reference sequence). This CDR3 region has 16 residues. V was cut by 2 bases and J by 0 bases, with 11 bases left in between. CDR3 protein: CASSLKGTPSYNEQFF. The CDR3, as DNA: TGTGCCAGCAGCTTAAAGGGGACACCCTCCTACAATGAGCAGTTCTTC.

The chain recombines TRBV7-2 with TRBJ2-5; 7 positions agree with TRBD1. With V trimmed by 2 bases and J by 5 bases, 8 bases remained unmatched. The CDR3 spans 15 residues. Germline CDR1 reads SGHTA; CDR2 reads FQGNSA. CDR3 nucleotides: TGTGCCAGCAGCTTATCGGGACAGACGAGGGAGACCCAGTACTTC. This encodes CASSLSGQTRETQYF.

The chain has TRBV20-1 and TRBJ2-3; 7 nucleotides line up with TRBD2. Germline CDR1 reads DFQATT; CDR2 reads SNEGSKA (reference sequence). The CDR3 extends over 17 amino acids. After removal of 3 bases from V and 3 bases from J, the junction contained 15 bases not matched to a gene. CDR3 region: CSASMGTFGGGTDTQYF. The CDR3 DNA follows: TGCAGTGCTAGTATGGGGACGTTTGGGGGAGGGACAGATACGCAGTATTTT.

The chain carries TRBV6-1 and TRBJ1-4, with D unclear. With 2 bases removed from V and 7 bases from J, the gap between germline ends came to 11 bases. The germline V gene has CDR1 MNHNS and CDR2 SASEGT. The CDR3 spans 14 residues. The CDR3 DNA follows: TGTGCCAGCAGTGAATGGGCGGTCCTTGAAAAACTGTTTTTT. It encodes CASSEWAVLEKLFF.

About this clone: One end of the junction varies from germline; a read error may be responsible. The rearrangement links TRBV3-1 (or the pseudogene TRBV3-2) to TRBJ1-6; 9 positions agree with TRBD1. Germline loops: CDR1 LGHDT, CDR2 YNNKEL (reference sequence). The CDR3 spans 14 residues. CDR3 loop: CASSPGTGNLPLHF. The CDR3 DNA reads as TGTGCCAGCAGCCCAGGGACAGGGAATTTACCCCTCCACTTT.

The V and J genes are TRBV25-1 and TRBJ2-1; TRBD1 matches 10 bases. Losses at the gene ends were 1 base for V and 10 bases for J; bases not matched to a gene: 4. The CDR3 is made up of 14 amino acids. Per germline, CDR1 MGHDK and CDR2 SYGVNS. CDR3 residues: CASSEWGTGDEQFF. The CDR3, as DNA: TGTGCCAGCAGTGAATGGGGGACAGGGGACGAGCAGTTCTTC.

The chain uses TRBV6-5 and TRBJ2-3, with 9 positions matching TRBD2. The CDR3 is 14 amino acids. Germline CDR1 is MNHEY and CDR2 is SVGAGI. J gave up 5 bases and V 2 bases, and 2 bases lay outside the gene matches. This CDR3 reads CASSYGREGDTQYF. The DNA of the CDR3 is TGTGCCAGCAGTTACGGGCGGGAGGGAGATACGCAGTATTTT.

The V gene is TRBV6-6, the J gene TRBJ2-7; either TRBD1 or TRBD2 may supply D (5 bases each). Between the trimmed V and J ends, which lost 6 bases and 3 bases, there was a span of 15 bases. CDR1 MNHNY and CDR2 SVGAGI come from the germline V gene (reference sequence). The CDR3 contains 14 residues. The CDR3 is CASRSWDGDYEQYF. CDR3 DNA sequence: TGTGCCAGCAGGTCCTGGGACGGCGACTACGAGCAGTACTTC.

The V call is TRBV29-1, the J call TRBJ1-2; D is undetermined. Germline CDR1 is SQVTM and CDR2 is ANQGSEA. With 7 bases removed from V and 9 bases from J, the gap between germline ends came to 15 bases. The CDR3 loop spans 11 amino acids. The DNA of the CDR3 is TGCAGCGCCGAGGGAGACGGGAGCTACACCTTC. It encodes CSAEGDGSYTF.

The chain is built from TRBV7-9 and TRBJ1-1; D remains ambiguous. Trimming removed 8 bases from V and 5 bases from J, with 15 bases in between. CDR1 and CDR2 (germline): SEHNR, FQNEAQ (reference sequence). CDR3 length: 13 residues. The CDR3 DNA reads TGTGCCAGCGGCAAGGGTGCAGAAACTGAAGCTTTCTTT. This encodes CASGKGAETEAFF.

A few counts support this clone. The V call is TRBV19, the J call TRBJ1-1; no firm D call. The germline V gene has CDR1 LNHDA and CDR2 SQIVND (reference sequence). The germline V and J ends were trimmed by 1 base and 1 base, with 10 bases remaining between them. The CDR3 has 15 residues. The DNA of the CDR3 is TGTGCCAGTAGTATAGGGTTTTCAGGGAACACTGAAGCTTTCTTT. This translates into CASSIGFSGNTEAFF.

Written as DNA, the CDR3 is TGTGCCAGCAGTTACGGGACAGGGGTGCAGCCCCAGCATTTT. This gives the protein CASSYGTGVQPQHF. J is TRBJ1-5 and V is TRBV6-5, with 10 bases lining up with TRBD1. The CDR3 extends over 14 amino acids. After removal of 2 bases from V and 7 bases from J, the junction contained 2 bases not matched to a gene. CDR1 MNHEY and CDR2 SVGAGI come from the germline V gene.

This clone appeared a single time. The genes are TRBV5-1 and TRBJ2-5; D is unclear. Germline CDR1 reads SGHRS; CDR2 reads YFSETQ. V was cut by 0 bases and J by 1 base, with 16 bases left in between. The CDR3 totals 17 residues. The CDR3 region is CASSLAENLDPQETQYF. CDR3 nucleotides: TGCGCCAGCAGCTTGGCCGAGAACCTCGACCCCCAAGAGACCCAGTACTTC.

This chain connects TRBV3-1 (or the pseudogene TRBV3-2) to TRBJ1-6; D may be TRBD1 (5 bases). The ends were cut back, 0 bases at V and 8 bases at J, with 5 bases in the middle. The CDR3 runs to 13 residues. Germline V lookup: CDR1 LGHDT, CDR2 YNNKEL (reference sequence). DNA of the CDR3: TGTGCCAGCAGCCAAGACAGGGATTCACCCCTCCACTTT. Encoded protein: CASSQDRDSPLHF.

The chain combines TRBV6-5 with TRBJ2-3; 9 nucleotides line up with TRBD2. With 6 bases clipped from V and 4 bases from J, the junction kept 5 bases outside the gene matches. This CDR3 is 14 amino acids long. Germline V gene sequence: CDR1 MNHEY, CDR2 SVGAGI. The CDR3 protein is CASRVAGASDTQYF. CDR3 in DNA: TGTGCCAGCAGGGTAGCGGGAGCATCAGATACGCAGTATTTT.

The chain carries TRBV14 and TRBJ1-4; possible D gene TRBD1, 5 bases. Germline V lookup: CDR1 SGHDN, CDR2 FVKESK. This CDR3 is built from 16 residues. The V and J ends lost 0 bases and 4 bases respectively, with 12 bases between them. CDR3 sequence (DNA): TGTGCCAGCAGCCAAGATAGGGGCAGACTTAATGAAAAACTGTTTTTT. This encodes CASSQDRGRLNEKLFF. Based on the CDR3 plus reference TRBV14 and TRBJ1-4, the full variable domain is EAGVTQFPSHSVIEKGQTVTLRCDPISGHDNLYWYRRVMGKEIKFLLHFVKESKQDESGMPNNRFLAERTGGTYSTLKVQPAELEDSGVYFCASSQDRGRLNEKLFFGSGTQLSVL.

The chain carries TRBV6-4 and TRBJ1-2; D perhaps matches TRBD1 (5 bases). Per germline, CDR1 MRHNA and CDR2 SNTAGT. V shed 2 bases and J shed 8 bases, with 15 bases lying between them. The CDR3 spans 14 residues. CDR3 sequence: CASSDRSSWGGYTF. For the CDR3, the DNA is TGTGCCAGCAGTGACCGCAGCTCCTGGGGGGGCTACACCTTC.